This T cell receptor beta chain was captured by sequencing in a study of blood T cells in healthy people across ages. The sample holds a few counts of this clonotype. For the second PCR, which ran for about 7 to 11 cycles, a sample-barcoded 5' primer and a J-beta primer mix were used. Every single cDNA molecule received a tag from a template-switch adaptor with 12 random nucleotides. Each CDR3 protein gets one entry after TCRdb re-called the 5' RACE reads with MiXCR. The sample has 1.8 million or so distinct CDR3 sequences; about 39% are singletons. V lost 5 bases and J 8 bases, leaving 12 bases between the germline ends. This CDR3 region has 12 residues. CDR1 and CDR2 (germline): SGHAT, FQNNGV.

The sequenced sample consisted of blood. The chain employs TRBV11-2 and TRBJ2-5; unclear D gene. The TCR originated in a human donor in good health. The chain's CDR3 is CASSMSIGTQYF. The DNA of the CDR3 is TGTGCCAGCAGCATGTCCATTGGAACCCAGTACTTC. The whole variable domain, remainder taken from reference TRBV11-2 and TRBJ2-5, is EAGVAQSPRYKIIEKRQSVAFWCNPISGHATLYWYQQILGQGPKLLIQFQNNGVVDDSQLPKDRFSAERLKGVDSTLKIQPAKLEDSAVYLCASSMSIGTQYFGPGTRLLVL.